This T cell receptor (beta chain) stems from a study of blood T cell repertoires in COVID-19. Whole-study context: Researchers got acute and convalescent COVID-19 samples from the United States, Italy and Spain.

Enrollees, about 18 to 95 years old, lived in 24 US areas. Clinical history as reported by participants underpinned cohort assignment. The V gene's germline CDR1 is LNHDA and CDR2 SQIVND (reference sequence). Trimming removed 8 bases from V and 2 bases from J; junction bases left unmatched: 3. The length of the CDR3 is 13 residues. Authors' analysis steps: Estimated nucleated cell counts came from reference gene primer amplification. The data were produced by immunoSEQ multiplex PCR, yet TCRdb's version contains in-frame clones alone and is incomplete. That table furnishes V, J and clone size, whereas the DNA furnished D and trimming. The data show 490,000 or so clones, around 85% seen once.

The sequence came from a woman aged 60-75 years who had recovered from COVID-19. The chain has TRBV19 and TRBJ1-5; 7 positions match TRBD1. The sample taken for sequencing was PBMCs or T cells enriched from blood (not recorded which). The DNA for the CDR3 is TGTGCCAGTGGGACAGTGGGCAATCAGCCCCAGCATTTT. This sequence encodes CASGTVGNQPQHF.